The rows below give T cell receptor beta chains drawn from one sample of a study of blood T cell repertoires in COVID-19. TCRdb's table, derived via immunoSEQ multiplex PCR, lists solely in-frame clones and lacks some. The table shows about 220,000 clones, with about 79% occurring only once. The sequenced sample consisted of PBMCs or T cells enriched from blood (not recorded which). The origin of the receptors is a woman aged 40 to 49 with acute COVID-19. The CDR3 runs from the conserved cysteine through the conserved F or W. A D gene is named only where the DNA matches it firmly. Part of the rows lack a size; the others show once, few, many or a class for expanded clones.

-,TRBV3-1/TRBV3-2,TRBJ2-3,-,CASSQDRPGGPQGPF,TGTGCCAGCAGCCAAGATCGGCCGGGGGGCCCACAAGGCCCTTTT
TRBD1,TRBV25-1,TRBJ2-1,-,CASSDPTGYNEQFF,TGTGCCAGCAGTGACCCGACAGGGTACAATGAGCAGTTCTTC
TRBD2,TRBV24-1,TRBJ2-5,-,CATSDLGIAGQETQYF,TGTGCCACCAGTGATTTAGGGATAGCGGGACAAGAGACCCAGTACTTC
TRBD2,TRBV5-1,TRBJ2-2,-,CASSLNLGVRGRSNTGELFF,TGCGCCAGCAGCTTGAACCTTGGTGTGCGGGGGAGGTCCAACACCGGGGAGCTGTTTTTT
TRBD1,TRBV2,TRBJ1-2,many,CASSEGDRPLYGYTF,TGTGCCAGCAGTGAAGGGGACAGGCCGCTCTATGGCTACACCTTC
-,TRBV13,TRBJ1-1,-,CASSLVDGGTEAFF,TGTGCCAGCAGCTTAGTTGACGGGGGCACTGAAGCTTTCTTT
TRBD1,TRBV28,TRBJ2-5,-,CASSLMDRGKTQYF,TGTGCCAGCAGTTTAATGGACAGGGGAAAGACCCAGTACTTC
-,TRBV3-1/TRBV3-2,TRBJ2-7,-,CASSGAPYYYEQYF,TGTGCCAGCAGCGGAGCCCCCTACTACTACGAGCAGTACTTC
-,TRBV18,TRBJ1-1,-,CASSPLGQKNTEAFF,TGTGCCAGCTCACCACTGGGGCAGAAGAACACTGAAGCTTTCTTT
TRBD1,TRBV7-2,TRBJ1-1,-,CASSPGQSALVAFF,TGTGCCAGCAGCCCGGGACAGAGTGCGCTCGTAGCTTTCTTT
-,TRBV9,TRBJ1-1,-,CASSGLETGPGDTEAFF,TGTGCCAGCAGCGGCCTAGAAACAGGGCCCGGGGACACTGAAGCTTTCTTT
-,TRBV10-3,TRBJ1-5,-,CAISAGLVWHSNQPQHF,TGTGCCATCAGTGCCGGCCTAGTCTGGCATAGCAATCAGCCCCAGCATTTT
-,TRBV6-5,TRBJ1-2,-,CASLTGANYGYTF,TGTGCCAGTCTGACGGGAGCCAACTATGGCTACACCTTC
-,TRBV18,TRBJ2-7,-,CASSPLDRSYEQYF,TGTGCCAGCTCACCACTTGACAGGTCCTACGAGCAGTACTTC
TRBD1,TRBV6-4,TRBJ2-1,-,CASSEPGQGSNEQFF,TGTGCCAGCAGTGAACCGGGACAGGGATCCAATGAGCAGTTCTTC